Below are 31 T cell receptor beta chains sequenced from a single sample in a study of blood T cell repertoires in COVID-19 (dated by TCRdb to between 2020 and 2021). The library was made by the immunoSEQ multiplex PCR assay. TCRdb took over this immuneACCESS table, retaining in-frame rearrangements with V and J assigned. Such tables are incomplete; in checked studies, under half of the missing clones stem from an unresolved V gene, and the remainder is unexplained. The sample contains about 350,000 clones, around nine tenths of them found a single time. Approximately 1% of the sample is taken by the ten largest. Material: PBMCs or T cells enriched from blood (not recorded which). These receptor sequences come from a woman in her 30s who had been exposed to COVID-19.

The rearrangement joins TRBV30 to TRBJ2-5, with D maybe TRBD2 (5 bases). Per germline, CDR1 GTSNPN and CDR2 SVGIG (reference sequence). CDR3 length equals 12 residues. V lost 5 bases and J lost 6, with 13 bases in between. CDR3 nucleotide sequence: TGTGCCTGGCAGCGGCCGGGGAAGACCCAGTACTTC. This encodes CAWQRPGKTQYF.

The chain joins TRBV6-2 or TRBV6-3 to TRBJ2-6; D perhaps matches TRBD1 (5 bases). Germline CDR1 reads MNHEY; CDR2 reads SVGEGT. This CDR3 comprises 15 residues. V was shortened by 7 bases and J by 1 base, with 11 bases between the two germline ends. CDR3 nucleotides: TGTGCCAGCACCCCCAGGGCGTCTGGGGCCAACGTCCTGACTTTC. As protein: CASTPRASGANVLTF.

This clone was seen a single time. The rearrangement uses TRBV12-3 or TRBV12-4 and TRBJ2-5, with D maybe TRBD1 (6 bases). Trimming left V 2 bases short and J 3 bases short, with 7 bases between. This CDR3 has 13 amino acids. CDR3 amino acids: CASSLYREETQYF. Here the CDR3 DNA reads TGTGCCAGCAGTTTATACAGGGAAGAGACCCAGTACTTC.

This rearrangement joins TRBV28 to TRBJ1-1; 7 bases fit TRBD1. Trimming removed 3 bases from V and 0 bases from J; junction bases left unmatched: 4. This CDR3 is 15 amino acids long. Germline-derived CDR1 and CDR2 are MDHEN and SYDVKM. The CDR3 coding sequence is TGTGCCAGCAGTTTTCTCGACAGGGTGAACACTGAAGCTTTCTTT. It codes for CASSFLDRVNTEAFF.

The gene calls are TRBV15 and TRBJ1-1, with unresolved D. Trimming removed 0 bases at V and 3 bases at J, with 5 bases between. The CDR3 has 13 residues. Germline V gene data show CDR1 as LNHNV and CDR2 as YYDKDF (reference sequence). The chain's CDR3 is CATSRELHTEAFF. CDR3 DNA sequence: TGTGCCACCAGCAGAGAACTTCACACTGAAGCTTTCTTT. The full variable domain, its missing parts supplied by reference TRBV15 and TRBJ1-1, is DAMVIQNPRYQVTQFGKPVTLSCSQTLNHNVMYWYQQKSSQAPKLLFHYYDKDFNNEADTPDNFQSRRPNTSFCFLDIRSPGLGDTAMYLCATSRELHTEAFFGQGTRLTVV.

This chain joins TRBV27 and TRBJ1-1; 11 bases match TRBD1. Germline CDR1 is MNHEY and CDR2 is SMNVEV (reference sequence). V dropped 1 base and J dropped 2; count of bases not matched to a gene: 12. The CDR3 has 19 residues. As DNA, the CDR3 is TGTGCCAGCAGTTTATACGGCTTCGGACAGGGGGCATCTAACACTGAAGCTTTCTTT. As protein: CASSLYGFGQGASNTEAFF.

The J gene is TRBJ2-1, the V gene TRBV7-6; weak D call: TRBD2 (5 bases). The germline V and J ends were trimmed by 3 bases and 0 bases, with 15 bases remaining between them. This CDR3 is built from 17 residues. From germline, CDR1 is SGHVS and CDR2 FNYEAQ. The CDR3 is CASSLRVASFSYNEQFF. CDR3 DNA: TGTGCCAGCAGCTTGAGGGTGGCGTCTTTCTCCTACAATGAGCAGTTCTTC.

The table lists this clone with a count of one. In DNA form, the CDR3 reads TGTGCCAGCAGCCCCGGGACTAGCGGGAGCGAGCAGTACTTC. It codes for CASSPGTSGSEQYF. V gene TRBV7-6 combines with J gene TRBJ2-7; 14 nucleotides line up with TRBD2. Germline CDR1 reads SGHVS; CDR2 reads FNYEAQ. There are 14 residues in the CDR3. J was trimmed by 6 bases and V by 5 bases; bases with no gene match: 3.

The chain recombines TRBV10-3 with TRBJ2-1; D may be TRBD2 (6 bases). Deletions cut 3 bases from V and 1 base from J, with 13 bases between. The CDR3 runs to 16 residues. Germline V gene data show CDR1 as ENHRY and CDR2 as SYGVKD. CDR3 coding DNA: TGTGCCATCAGTGAACCTAGCGTGTCTTCCTACAATGAGCAGTTCTTC. Amino acid sequence: CAISEPSVSSYNEQFF.

The rearrangement links TRBV30 to TRBJ1-4, with 7 bases identical to TRBD1. In germline, CDR1 is GTSNPN, CDR2 SVGIG (reference sequence). The ends lost 5 bases at V and 3 bases at J; junction bases unmatched: 6. The CDR3 loop spans 14 amino acids. CDR3 DNA sequence: TGTGCCTGGGAAACAGGGGTGTCTAATGAAAAACTGTTTTTT. As protein: CAWETGVSNEKLFF.

The CDR3 is CASSLASPLNEKLFF. CDR3 nucleotides: TGTGCCAGCAGCTTAGCGTCCCCCCTTAATGAAAAACTGTTTTTT. The V and J genes are TRBV7-9 and TRBJ1-4, with D uncertain. Germline CDR1 is SEHNR and CDR2 is FQNEAQ (reference sequence). The CDR3 loop spans 15 amino acids. Trimming pared 0 bases from V and 4 bases from J, leaving 9 bases between.

The chain has TRBV19 and TRBJ2-7; possibly TRBD2 for D (5 bases). The V gene lost 2 bases and the J gene lost 4 bases, with 12 bases spanning the gap. Germline loops: CDR1 LNHDA, CDR2 SQIVND (reference sequence). The CDR3 totals 14 residues. For the CDR3, the DNA is TGTGCCAGTAGTATAACTTTCGGAGGATACGAGCAGTACTTC. Its protein product is CASSITFGGYEQYF.

The J gene is TRBJ2-3, the V gene TRBV30; 10 nucleotides align to TRBD2. V gave up 0 bases and J gave up 3 bases; unmatched junction bases: 9. This CDR3 region has 17 residues. Germline CDR1 is GTSNPN and CDR2 is SVGIG (reference sequence). In DNA form, the CDR3 reads TGTGCCTGGAGTGTAGGTCGGACTAGCGGAATAACAGATACGCAGTATTTT. Amino acids: CAWSVGRTSGITDTQYF.

The genes are TRBV7-2 and TRBJ2-1; weak D call: TRBD2 (6 bases). The V end lost 6 bases, the J end lost 6 bases, and 18 bases lay between the germline ends. The CDR3 sequence is 15 residues long. Germline CDR1 SGHTA, CDR2 FQGNSA. The CDR3 region is CASRRDLFGLNEQFF. The CDR3 DNA sequence: TGTGCCAGCAGGCGGGACCTCTTCGGTCTCAATGAGCAGTTCTTC.

This sequence joins TRBV19 and TRBJ1-2, with 9 positions matching TRBD1. Losses at the gene ends were 8 bases for V and 6 bases for J; bases not matched to a gene: 13. This CDR3 comprises 15 residues. Germline CDR1 LNHDA, CDR2 SQIVND (reference sequence). CDR3 protein: CASSTPGQGNDGYTF. As DNA, the CDR3 is TGTGCCAGTTCGACACCGGGACAGGGTAATGATGGCTACACCTTC.

This clone was detected once. The V call is TRBV28, the J call TRBJ1-1; 11 bases fit TRBD1. This CDR3 is built from 15 residues. Germline-derived CDR1 and CDR2 are MDHEN and SYDVKM. V was pared by 5 bases and J by 4 bases, with 6 bases of the junction left unmatched. Written as DNA, the CDR3 is TGTGCCAGCAGTACGGGACAGGGGGGGGCCACTGAAGCTTTCTTT. Its translation is CASSTGQGGATEAFF.

The chain links TRBV19 to TRBJ2-3, with TRBD1 matching over 9 bases. With 7 bases clipped from V and 6 bases from J, the junction kept 11 bases outside the gene matches. Germline CDR1 LNHDA, CDR2 SQIVND (reference sequence). The CDR3 sequence is 15 residues long. CDR3 nucleotide sequence: TGTGCCAGTACTATTGGACAGGGGAGACTGGATACGCAGTATTTT. This encodes CASTIGQGRLDTQYF.

V gene TRBV13 combines with J gene TRBJ2-7; D possibly corresponds to TRBD2 (5 bases). Germline V gives CDR1 PRHDT, CDR2 FYEKMQ (reference sequence). V gave up 2 bases and J gave up 3 bases, with 8 bases separating them. This CDR3 region has 13 residues. The CDR3 DNA is TGTGCCAGCAGCTTAAACCGGGACTACGAGCAGTACTTC. Translated: CASSLNRDYEQYF.

The chain couples TRBV4-1 to TRBJ2-1, with TRBD2 as a possible D gene (6 bases). The CDR3 spans 17 residues. From germline, CDR1 is MGHRA and CDR2 YSYEKL. Trimming removed 0 bases from V and 0 bases from J, with 12 bases in between. This chain's CDR3 is CASSQEGEASSYNEQFF. As DNA, the CDR3 is TGCGCCAGCAGCCAAGAGGGGGAGGCGAGCTCCTACAATGAGCAGTTCTTC.

The rearrangement uses TRBV6-1 and TRBJ1-3; D not certain. Per the germline V gene, CDR1 is MNHNS and CDR2 is SASEGT. V was clipped by 2 bases and J by 10 bases, with 12 bases between them. The CDR3 has 13 residues. CDR3 region: CASSENGPATIYF. The CDR3 bases are TGTGCCAGCAGTGAAAATGGGCCCGCGACCATATATTTT.

This clone was picked up one time. The chain has TRBV12-3 or TRBV12-4 and TRBJ1-1, with D hard to call. This CDR3 has 13 amino acids. V lost 10 bases and J 0 bases, leaving 12 bases between the germline ends. CDR3 sequence (DNA): TGTGCCACCCGCAGCGCCTTGAACACTGAAGCTTTCTTT. Its protein product is CATRSALNTEAFF.

As for this clone: Other DNA sequences in the same sample also yield this CDR3. This chain links TRBV18 with TRBJ2-1; D remains ambiguous. Trimming took off 3 bases at V and 0 bases at J, with 6 bases between the two ends. Germline CDR1 is KGHSH and CDR2 is LQKENI. This CDR3 is built from 14 residues. The CDR3 region has the DNA TGTGCCAGCTCACCCCCCAGCTCCTACAATGAGCAGTTCTTC. Encoded protein: CASSPPSSYNEQFF.

This chain joins TRBV30 and TRBJ1-6; 8 bases line up with TRBD1. The V and J ends lost 2 bases and 7 bases, in that order; junction bases with no gene match: 10. This CDR3 contains 16 residues. Germline CDR1 and CDR2: GTSNPN and SVGIG (reference sequence). The CDR3 DNA follows: TGTGCCTGGAGTCCCATCGGACAGGGACCCAATTCACCCCTCCACTTT. Protein product: CAWSPIGQGPNSPLHF.

The rearrangement uses TRBV14 and TRBJ1-2; D possibly corresponds to TRBD1 (6 bases). The germline V and J ends were trimmed by 6 bases and 6 bases, with 14 bases remaining between them. This CDR3 has 13 residues. Germline CDR1 is SGHDN and CDR2 is FVKESK. CDR3 sequence: CASRYPGGNGYTF. In nucleotides, the CDR3 is TGTGCCAGCAGATACCCGGGGGGCAATGGCTACACCTTC.

This chain links TRBV7-8 with TRBJ2-1; 12 bases line up with TRBD2. The CDR3 extends over 18 amino acids. CDR1 and CDR2 (germline): SGHVS, FQNEAQ. After removal of 4 bases from V and 6 bases from J, the junction contained 13 bases not matched to a gene. CDR3 sequence: CASSSRSSGRVAGNEQFF. The DNA of the CDR3 is TGTGCCAGCAGCTCTAGGTCTAGCGGGAGGGTGGCGGGCAATGAGCAGTTCTTC.

V gene TRBV7-9 combines with J gene TRBJ2-5; 9 bases are shared with TRBD2. The CDR3 loop spans 14 amino acids. CDR1 is SEHNR and CDR2 is FQNEAQ in the germline V gene (reference sequence). V gave up 5 bases and J gave up 2 bases; unmatched junction bases: 3. The CDR3 DNA reads TGTGCCAGCAGCGCGACTAGCGGTCAAGAGACCCAGTACTTC. Protein product: CASSATSGQETQYF.

The chain is built from TRBV28 and TRBJ1-2; no definite D call. V was shortened by 5 bases and J by 4 bases, with 8 bases between the two germline ends. The CDR3 totals 12 residues. Germline V CDR1 and CDR2: MDHEN, SYDVKM. The CDR3 DNA reads as TGTGCCAGCAGTGGCTACAGCTATGGCTACACCTTC. Protein: CASSGYSYGYTF.

There are a few counts of this clone. CDR3 sequence reads: CASRIGGVTTGELFF. The DNA of the CDR3 is TGTGCCAGCAGAATTGGAGGAGTGACCACCGGGGAGCTGTTTTTT. The rearrangement links TRBV7-9 to TRBJ2-2, with D possibly TRBD2 on 5 matching bases. CDR3 length equals 15 residues. Between the trimmed V and J ends, which lost 6 bases and 4 bases, there was a span of 15 bases. CDR1 SEHNR and CDR2 FQNEAQ come from the germline V gene (reference sequence).

The J gene is TRBJ1-5, the V gene TRBV2, with 8 bases aligning to TRBD1. CDR1 and CDR2 from the germline V gene are SNHLY and FYNNEI. The CDR3 consists of 14 residues. V dropped 5 bases and J dropped 5; count of bases not matched to a gene: 5. The CDR3 spells CASSLQGDYQPQHF. In DNA form, the CDR3 reads TGTGCCAGCAGTTTACAGGGGGATTATCAGCCCCAGCATTTT.

The chain links TRBV18 to TRBJ2-4; D may be TRBD1 (5 bases). The germline V and J ends were trimmed by 0 bases and 9 bases, with 15 bases remaining between them. This CDR3 has 15 amino acids. The germline gives CDR1 KGHSH, CDR2 LQKENI. The CDR3 loop reads CASSPPGQGRVIQYF. CDR3 DNA: TGTGCCAGCTCACCACCGGGGCAGGGTCGAGTCATTCAGTACTTC.

The V gene is TRBV2, the J gene TRBJ2-2, with D maybe TRBD2 (5 bases). CDR1 is SNHLY, CDR2 FYNNEI, per germline. The CDR3 loop spans 14 amino acids. Trimming stripped 2 bases from V and 6 bases from J, with 10 bases between. CDR3 DNA sequence: TGTGCCAGCAGTGAAAGACGGGGAGCCGGGGAGCTGTTTTTT. Translated: CASSERRGAGELFF.